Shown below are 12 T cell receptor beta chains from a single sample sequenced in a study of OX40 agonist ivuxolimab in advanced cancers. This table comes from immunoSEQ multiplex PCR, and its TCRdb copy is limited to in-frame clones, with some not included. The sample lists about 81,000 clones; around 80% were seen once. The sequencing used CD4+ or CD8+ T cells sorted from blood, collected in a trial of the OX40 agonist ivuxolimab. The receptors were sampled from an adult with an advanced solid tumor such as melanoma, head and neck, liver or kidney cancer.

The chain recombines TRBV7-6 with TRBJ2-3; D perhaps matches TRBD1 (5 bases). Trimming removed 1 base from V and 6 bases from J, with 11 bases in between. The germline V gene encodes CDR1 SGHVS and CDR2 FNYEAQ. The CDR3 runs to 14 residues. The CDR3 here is CASSLVGLSDTQYF. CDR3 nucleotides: TGTGCCAGCAGCTTAGTGGGGCTTTCCGATACGCAGTATTTT.

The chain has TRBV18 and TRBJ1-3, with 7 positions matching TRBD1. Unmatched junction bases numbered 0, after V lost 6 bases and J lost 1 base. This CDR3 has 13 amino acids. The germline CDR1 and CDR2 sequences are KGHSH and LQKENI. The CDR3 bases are TGTGCCAGCTCGACAGGGTCTGGAAACACCATATATTTT. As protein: CASSTGSGNTIYF.

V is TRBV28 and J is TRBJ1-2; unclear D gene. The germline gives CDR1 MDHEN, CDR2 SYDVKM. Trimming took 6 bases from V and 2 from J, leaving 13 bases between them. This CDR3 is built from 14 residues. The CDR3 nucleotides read TGTGCCAGCAGCCGTAAACACCGGAACTATGGCTACACCTTC. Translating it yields CASSRKHRNYGYTF.

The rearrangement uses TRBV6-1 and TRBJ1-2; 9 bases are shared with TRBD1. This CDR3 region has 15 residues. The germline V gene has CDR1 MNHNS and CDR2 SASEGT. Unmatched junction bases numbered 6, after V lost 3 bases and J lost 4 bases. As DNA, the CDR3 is TGTGCCAGCAGTGATACCGGGACAGGGATCTATGGCTACACCTTC. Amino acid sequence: CASSDTGTGIYGYTF.

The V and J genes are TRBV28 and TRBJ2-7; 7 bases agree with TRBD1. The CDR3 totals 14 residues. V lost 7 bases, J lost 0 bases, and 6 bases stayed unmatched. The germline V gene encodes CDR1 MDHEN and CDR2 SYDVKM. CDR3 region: CASTSRQGSYEQYF. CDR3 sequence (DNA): TGTGCCAGCACCTCGAGACAGGGCTCCTACGAGCAGTACTTC.

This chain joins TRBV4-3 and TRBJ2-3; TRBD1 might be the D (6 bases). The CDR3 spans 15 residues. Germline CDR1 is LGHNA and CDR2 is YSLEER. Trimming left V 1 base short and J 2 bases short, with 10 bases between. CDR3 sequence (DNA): TGCGCCAGCAGCCAAGCTACAGGGTCCACAGATACGCAGTATTTT. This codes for CASSQATGSTDTQYF.

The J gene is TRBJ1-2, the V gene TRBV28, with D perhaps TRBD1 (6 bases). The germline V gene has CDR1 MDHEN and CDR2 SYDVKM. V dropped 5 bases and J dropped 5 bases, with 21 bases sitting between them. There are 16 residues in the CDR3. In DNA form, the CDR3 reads TGTGCCAGCAGTCCTATTGGACTGAGGGGGGGATATGGCTACACCTTC. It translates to CASSPIGLRGGYGYTF.

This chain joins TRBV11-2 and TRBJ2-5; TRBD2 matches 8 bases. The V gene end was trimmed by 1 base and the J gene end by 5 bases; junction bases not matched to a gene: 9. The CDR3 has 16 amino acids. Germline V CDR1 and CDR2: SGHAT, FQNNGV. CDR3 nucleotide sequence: TGTGCCAGCAGCTTAGGAACGGGAGGGCCTCGTGAGACCCAGTACTTC. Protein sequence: CASSLGTGGPRETQYF. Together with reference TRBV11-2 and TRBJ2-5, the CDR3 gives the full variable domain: EAGVAQSPRYKIIEKRQSVAFWCNPISGHATLYWYQQILGQGPKLLIQFQNNGVVDDSQLPKDRFSAERLKGVDSTLKIQPAKLEDSAVYLCASSLGTGGPRETQYFGPGTRLLVL.

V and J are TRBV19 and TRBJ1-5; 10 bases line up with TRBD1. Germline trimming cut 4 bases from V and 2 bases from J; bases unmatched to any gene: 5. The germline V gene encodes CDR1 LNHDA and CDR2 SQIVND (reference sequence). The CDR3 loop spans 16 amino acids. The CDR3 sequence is CASSKGGTGGNQPQHF. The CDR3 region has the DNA TGTGCCAGTAGTAAGGGGGGGACAGGGGGCAATCAGCCCCAGCATTTT.

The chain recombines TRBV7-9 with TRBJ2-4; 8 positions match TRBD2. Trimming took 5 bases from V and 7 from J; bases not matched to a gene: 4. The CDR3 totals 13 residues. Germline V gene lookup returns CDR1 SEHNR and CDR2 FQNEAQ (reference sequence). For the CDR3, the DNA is TGTGCCAGCAGCCCGGGCGGGGGGAACATTCAGTACTTC. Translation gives CASSPGGGNIQYF.

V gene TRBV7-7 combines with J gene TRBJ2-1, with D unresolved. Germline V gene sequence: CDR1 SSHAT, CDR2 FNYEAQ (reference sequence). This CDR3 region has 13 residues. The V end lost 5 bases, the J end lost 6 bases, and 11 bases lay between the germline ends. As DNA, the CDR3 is TGTGCCAGCAGCCCCCTAAGCCGCAATGAGCAGTTCTTC. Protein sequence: CASSPLSRNEQFF. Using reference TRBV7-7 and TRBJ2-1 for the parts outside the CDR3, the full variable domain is GAGVSQSPRYKVTKRGQDVTLRCDPISSHATLYWYQQALGQGPEFLTYFNYEAQPDKSGLPSDRFSAERPEGSISTLTIQRTEQRDSAMYRCASSPLSRNEQFFGPGTRLTVL.

CDR3 DNA sequence: TGTGCCAGCTCACCAAAGGGGGCGACCATTAATGAAAAACTGTTTTTT. Protein sequence: CASSPKGATINEKLFF. The chain couples TRBV18 to TRBJ1-4, with 7 bases lining up with TRBD1. Trimming at V came to 2 bases and at J to 4 bases, leaving 7 bases not matched to a gene. This CDR3 comprises 16 residues. Germline V gives CDR1 KGHSH, CDR2 LQKENI.